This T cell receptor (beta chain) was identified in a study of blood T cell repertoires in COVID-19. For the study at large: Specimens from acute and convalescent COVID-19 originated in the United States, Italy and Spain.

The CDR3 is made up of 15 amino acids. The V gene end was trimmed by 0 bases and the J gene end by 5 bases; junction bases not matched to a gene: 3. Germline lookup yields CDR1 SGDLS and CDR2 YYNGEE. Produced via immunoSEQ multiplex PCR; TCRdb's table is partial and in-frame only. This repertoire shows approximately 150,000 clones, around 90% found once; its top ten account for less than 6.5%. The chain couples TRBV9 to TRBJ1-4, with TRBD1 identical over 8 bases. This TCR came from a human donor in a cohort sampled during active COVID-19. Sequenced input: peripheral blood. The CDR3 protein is CASSVGTGGNEKLFF. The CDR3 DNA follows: TGTGCCAGCAGCGTAGGAACAGGGGGGAATGAAAAACTGTTTTTT.